This T cell receptor beta chain was found in a study of T cells in Graves' hyperthyroidism and ophthalmopathy. This clonotype was counted many times. Isolation of PBMCs was performed on 8.5 to 10 ml fresh peripheral blood. V dropped 6 bases and J dropped 1; count of bases not matched to a gene: 6. This CDR3 has 14 residues. CDR1 is DFQATT, CDR2 SNEGSKA, per germline (reference sequence). The investigators amplified TCR beta CDR3 regions from RNA transcripts. Carried out on the TCR CDR3, a first-round RT-PCR used the HTBI primer set. Via MiXCR, TCRdb re-called the multiplex PCR reads, giving one row per CDR3 protein. The sample has some 350,000 distinct CDR3 sequences, roughly 13% seen once.

The chain carries TRBV20-1 and TRBJ1-1; the match to TRBD1 covers 9 bases. The specimen sequenced was blood. This sequence originates from a woman aged 40 to 49 with Graves' ophthalmopathy. The CDR3 is CSAYRQGGNTEAFF. For the CDR3, the DNA is TGCAGTGCGTACCGACAGGGGGGGAACACTGAAGCTTTCTTT.